A single sample is the source of the 10 T cell receptor beta chains below, sequenced in a study of glioma-infiltrating T cells after dendritic cell vaccination. Sequencing was performed with immunoSEQ multiplex PCR; in TCRdb, only in-frame clones are kept and a portion is missing. The sample comprises approximately 67,000 clones, 81% of which are singletons, and 6.5% to 10% rests with the top ten. Source: blood, taken before dendritic cell vaccination. These receptors were obtained from a human donor with glioblastoma.

The CDR3 DNA reads TGTGCCAGCAGCCGGTCGGACTCTTACTCCTACGAGCAGTACTTC. Encoded protein: CASSRSDSYSYEQYF. The chain employs TRBV9 and TRBJ2-7, with a possible D match to TRBD2 (5 bases). V dropped 4 bases and J dropped 0 bases, with 14 bases sitting between them. Germline CDR1 is SGDLS and CDR2 is YYNGEE. The CDR3 sequence is 15 residues long.

The V and J genes are TRBV27 and TRBJ1-6; D is perhaps TRBD1 (5 bases). V was cut by 6 bases and J by 9 bases, with 15 bases left in between. Germline assignment: CDR1 MNHEY and CDR2 SMNVEV (reference sequence). The CDR3 consists of 14 residues. The CDR3 sequence is CASSLRGGGSPLHF. CDR3 DNA sequence: TGTGCCAGCAGCCTTCGGGGGGGAGGTTCACCCCTCCACTTT.

The chain uses TRBV15 and TRBJ2-5; D is possibly TRBD2 (5 bases). In germline, CDR1 is LNHNV, CDR2 YYDKDF (reference sequence). This CDR3 spans 16 amino acids. V shed 2 bases and J shed 2 bases, with 15 bases lying between them. The DNA for the CDR3 is TGTGCCACCAGCAGAACGACTGGGAGAGATCAAGAGACCCAGTACTTC. Residues: CATSRTTGRDQETQYF.

The chain has TRBV7-9 and TRBJ1-1; D unresolved. Germline V gene data show CDR1 as SEHNR and CDR2 as FQNEAQ (reference sequence). The CDR3 totals 11 residues. V was clipped by 7 bases and J by 3 bases, with 6 bases between them. For the CDR3, the DNA is TGTGCCAGCAAGTCAGACACTGAAGCTTTCTTT. This sequence encodes CASKSDTEAFF.

The V and J genes are TRBV19 and TRBJ1-4, with TRBD1 matching 8 bases. The J segment lost 5 bases and the V segment lost 8 bases, leaving 4 bases of the junction unmatched. Germline loops: CDR1 LNHDA, CDR2 SQIVND (reference sequence). The CDR3 runs to 13 residues. The CDR3 DNA is TGTGCCAGTCAGGACAGGGAGAATGAAAAACTGTTTTTT. Encoded protein: CASQDRENEKLFF.

The chain recombines TRBV11-3 with TRBJ2-7, with a tentative D call TRBD2 (6 bases). The V gene lost 2 bases and the J gene lost 7 bases, with 15 bases spanning the gap. The germline V gene encodes CDR1 SGHNT and CDR2 YENEEA. CDR3 length equals 14 residues. The CDR3 protein is CASSLPGLDREQYF. The CDR3 DNA reads TGTGCCAGCAGCTTACCGGGACTCGACCGGGAGCAGTACTTC.

V usage is TRBV5-6 and J usage is TRBJ2-5; TRBD1 is a possible D gene (6 bases). Matching the DNA end better, TRBJ2-7 makes the J call doubtful. Per the germline V gene, CDR1 is SGHDT and CDR2 is YYEEEE. The CDR3 totals 11 residues. The CDR3 reads CASSQDSEQYF. DNA of the CDR3: TGTGCCAGCAGCCAGGACAGCGAGCAGTACTTC.

This CDR3 reads CASRGANTGELFF. CDR3 nucleotides: TGTGCCAGTAGGGGGGCCAACACCGGGGAGCTGTTTTTT. The gene calls are TRBV19 and TRBJ2-2; D is perhaps TRBD1 (6 bases). Germline V lookup: CDR1 LNHDA, CDR2 SQIVND (reference sequence). The CDR3 spans 13 residues. V lost 6 bases and J 2 bases, leaving 7 bases between the germline ends. Variable domain in full (rest from reference TRBV19 and TRBJ2-2): DGGITQSPKYLFRKEGQNVTLSCEQNLNHDAMYWYRQDPGQGLRLIYYSQIVNDFQKGDIAEGYSVSREKKESFPLTVTSAQKNPTAFYLCASRGANTGELFFGEGSRLTVL.

The rearrangement links TRBV2 to TRBJ2-6; perhaps TRBD2 as D (5 bases). Germline lookup yields CDR1 SNHLY and CDR2 FYNNEI. The CDR3 loop spans 15 amino acids. Between the trimmed V and J ends, which lost 7 bases and 2 bases, there was a span of 12 bases. The CDR3 nucleotides are TGTGCCAGCACCTCCACCGGGGCTGGGGCCAACGTCCTGACTTTC. Its protein product is CASTSTGAGANVLTF.

The chain is built from TRBV2 and TRBJ2-7, with a possible D match to TRBD1 (6 bases). V lost 5 bases and J lost 5, with 19 bases in between. Germline CDR1 SNHLY, CDR2 FYNNEI. CDR3 length equals 15 residues. The CDR3, as DNA: TGTGCCAGCAGTTTCGAGGGGACAAAAGGGGACGAGCAGTACTTC. This codes for CASSFEGTKGDEQYF. Together with reference TRBV2 and TRBJ2-7, the CDR3 gives the full variable domain: EPEVTQTPSHQVTQMGQEVILRCVPISNHLYFYWYRQILGQKVEFLVSFYNNEISEKSEIFDDQFSVERPDGSNFTLKIRSTKLEDSAMYFCASSFEGTKGDEQYFGPGTRLTVT.